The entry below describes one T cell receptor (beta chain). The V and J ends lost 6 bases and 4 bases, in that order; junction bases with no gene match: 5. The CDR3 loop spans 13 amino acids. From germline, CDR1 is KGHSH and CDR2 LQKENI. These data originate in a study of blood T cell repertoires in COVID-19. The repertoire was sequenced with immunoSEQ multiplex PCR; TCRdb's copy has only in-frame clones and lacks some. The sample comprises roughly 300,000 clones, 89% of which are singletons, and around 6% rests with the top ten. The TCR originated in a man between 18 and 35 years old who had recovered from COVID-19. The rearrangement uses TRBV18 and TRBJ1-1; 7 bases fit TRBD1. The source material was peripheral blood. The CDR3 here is CASSPQGGTEAFF. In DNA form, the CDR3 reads TGTGCCAGCTCCCCTCAGGGGGGCACTGAAGCTTTCTTT. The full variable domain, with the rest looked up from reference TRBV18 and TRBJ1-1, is NAGVMQNPRHLVRRRGQEARLRCSPMKGHSHVYWYRQLPEEGLKFMVYLQKENIIDESGMPKERFSAEFPKEGPSILRIQQVVRGDSAAYFCASSPQGGTEAFFGQGTRLTVV.